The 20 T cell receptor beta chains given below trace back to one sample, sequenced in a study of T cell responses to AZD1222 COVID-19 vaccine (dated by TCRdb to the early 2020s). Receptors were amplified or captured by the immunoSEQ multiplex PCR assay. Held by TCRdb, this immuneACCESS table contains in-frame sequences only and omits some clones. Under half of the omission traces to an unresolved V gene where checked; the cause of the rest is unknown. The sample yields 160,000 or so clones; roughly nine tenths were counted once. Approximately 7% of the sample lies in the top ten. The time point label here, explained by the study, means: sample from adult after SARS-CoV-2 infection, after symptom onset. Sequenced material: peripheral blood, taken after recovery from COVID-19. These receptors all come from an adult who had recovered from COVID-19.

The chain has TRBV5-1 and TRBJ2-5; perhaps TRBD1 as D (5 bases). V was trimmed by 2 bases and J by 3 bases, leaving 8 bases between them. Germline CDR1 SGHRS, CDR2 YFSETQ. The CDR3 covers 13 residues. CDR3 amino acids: CASSLEGEETQYF. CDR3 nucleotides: TGCGCCAGCAGCTTAGAAGGGGAAGAGACCCAGTACTTC. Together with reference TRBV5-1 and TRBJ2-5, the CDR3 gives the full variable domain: KAGVTQTPRYLIKTRGQQVTLSCSPISGHRSVSWYQQTPGQGLQFLFEYFSETQRNKGNFPGRFSGRQFSNSRSEMNVSTLELGDSALYLCASSLEGEETQYFGPGTRLLVL.

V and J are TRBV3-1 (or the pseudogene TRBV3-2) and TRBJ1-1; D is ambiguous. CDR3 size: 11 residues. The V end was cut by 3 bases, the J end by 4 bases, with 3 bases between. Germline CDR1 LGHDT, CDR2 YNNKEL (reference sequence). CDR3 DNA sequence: TGTGCCAGCAGCCAGTCCACTGAAGCTTTCTTT. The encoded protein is CASSQSTEAFF.

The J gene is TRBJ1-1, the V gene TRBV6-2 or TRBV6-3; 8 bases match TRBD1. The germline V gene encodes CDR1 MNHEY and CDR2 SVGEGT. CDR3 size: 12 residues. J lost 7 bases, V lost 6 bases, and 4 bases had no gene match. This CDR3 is CASSATGVEAFF. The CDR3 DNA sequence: TGTGCCAGCAGCGCGACAGGGGTTGAAGCTTTCTTT.

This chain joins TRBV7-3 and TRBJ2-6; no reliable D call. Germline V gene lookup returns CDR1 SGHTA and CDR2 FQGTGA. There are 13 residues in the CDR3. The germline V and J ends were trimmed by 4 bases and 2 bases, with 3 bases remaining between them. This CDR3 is CASSSPGANVLTF. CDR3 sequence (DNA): TGTGCCAGCAGCTCTCCTGGGGCCAACGTCCTGACTTTC.

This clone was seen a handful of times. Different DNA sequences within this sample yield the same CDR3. The CDR3 loop reads CASSYLNTGELFF. For the CDR3, the DNA is TGTGCCAGCAGTTACCTGAACACCGGGGAGCTGTTTTTT. The chain links TRBV6-2 or TRBV6-3 to TRBJ2-2; D call uncertain. The germline gives CDR1 MNHEY, CDR2 SVGEGT. The CDR3 covers 13 residues. Deletions cut 2 bases from V and 1 base from J, with 2 bases between.

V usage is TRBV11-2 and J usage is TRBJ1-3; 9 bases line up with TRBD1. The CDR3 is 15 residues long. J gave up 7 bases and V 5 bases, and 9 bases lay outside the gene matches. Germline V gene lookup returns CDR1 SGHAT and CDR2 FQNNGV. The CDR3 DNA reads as TGTGCCAGCAGCCAAGAGAACAGGGGGCTGAACACCATATATTTT. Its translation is CASSQENRGLNTIYF.

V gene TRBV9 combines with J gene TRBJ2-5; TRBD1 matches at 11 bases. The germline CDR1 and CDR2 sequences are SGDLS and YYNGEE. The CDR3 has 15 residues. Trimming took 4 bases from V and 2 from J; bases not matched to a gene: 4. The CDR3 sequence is CASSLGQGVQETQYF. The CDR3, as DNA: TGTGCCAGCAGCTTGGGACAGGGGGTACAAGAGACCCAGTACTTC.

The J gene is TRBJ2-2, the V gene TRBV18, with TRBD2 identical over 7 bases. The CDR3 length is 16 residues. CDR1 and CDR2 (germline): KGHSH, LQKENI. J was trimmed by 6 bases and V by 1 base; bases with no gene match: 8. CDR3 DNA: TGTGCCAGCTCACCACTTGCGGGAGCGACGGCCGGGGAGCTGTTTTTT. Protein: CASSPLAGATAGELFF. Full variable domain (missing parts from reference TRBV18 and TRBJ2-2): NAGVMQNPRHLVRRRGQEARLRCSPMKGHSHVYWYRQLPEEGLKFMVYLQKENIIDESGMPKERFSAEFPKEGPSILRIQQVVRGDSAAYFCASSPLAGATAGELFFGEGSRLTVL.

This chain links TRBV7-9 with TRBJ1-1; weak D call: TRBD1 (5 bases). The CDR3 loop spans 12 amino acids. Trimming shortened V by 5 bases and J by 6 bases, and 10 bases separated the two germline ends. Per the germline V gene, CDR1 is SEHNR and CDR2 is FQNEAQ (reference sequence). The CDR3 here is CASSTFRAEAFF. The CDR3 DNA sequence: TGTGCCAGCAGCACGTTCAGGGCTGAAGCTTTCTTT.

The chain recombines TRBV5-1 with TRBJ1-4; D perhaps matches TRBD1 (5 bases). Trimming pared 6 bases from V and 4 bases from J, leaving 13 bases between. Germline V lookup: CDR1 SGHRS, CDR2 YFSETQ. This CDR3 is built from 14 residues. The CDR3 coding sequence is TGCGCCAGCACCCTCGACAGCCTTAATGAAAAACTGTTTTTT. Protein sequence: CASTLDSLNEKLFF.

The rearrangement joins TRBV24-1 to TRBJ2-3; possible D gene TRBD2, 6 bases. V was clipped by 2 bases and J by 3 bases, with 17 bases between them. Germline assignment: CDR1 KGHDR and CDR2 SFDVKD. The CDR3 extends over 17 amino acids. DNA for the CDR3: TGTGCCACCAGTGATTCCGGGCGGGGAAGAGTAACAGATACGCAGTATTTT. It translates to CATSDSGRGRVTDTQYF.

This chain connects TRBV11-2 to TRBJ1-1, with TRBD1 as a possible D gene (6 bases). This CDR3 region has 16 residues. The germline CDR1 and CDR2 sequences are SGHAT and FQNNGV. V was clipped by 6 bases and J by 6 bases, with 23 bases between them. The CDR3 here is CASRQYPGQKSSEAFF. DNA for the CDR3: TGTGCCAGCAGGCAATATCCTGGACAGAAGAGCTCTGAAGCTTTCTTT.

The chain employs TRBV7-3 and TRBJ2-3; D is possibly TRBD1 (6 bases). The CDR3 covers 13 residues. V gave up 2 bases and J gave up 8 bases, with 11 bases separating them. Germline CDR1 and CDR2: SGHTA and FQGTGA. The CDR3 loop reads CASSLSQGGTQYF. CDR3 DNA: TGTGCCAGCAGCTTATCACAGGGTGGTACGCAGTATTTT.

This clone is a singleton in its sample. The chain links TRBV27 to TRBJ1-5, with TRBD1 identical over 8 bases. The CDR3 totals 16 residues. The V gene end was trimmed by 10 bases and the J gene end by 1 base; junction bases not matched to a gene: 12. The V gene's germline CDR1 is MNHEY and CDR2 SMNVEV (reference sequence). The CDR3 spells CATTRLDRGSNQPQHF. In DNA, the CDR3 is TGTGCCACTACGAGATTAGACAGGGGAAGCAATCAGCCCCAGCATTTT.

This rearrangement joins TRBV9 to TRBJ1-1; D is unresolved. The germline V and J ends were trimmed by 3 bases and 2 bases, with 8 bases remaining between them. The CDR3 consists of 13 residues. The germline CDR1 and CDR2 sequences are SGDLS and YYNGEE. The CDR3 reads CASSGGPNTEAFF. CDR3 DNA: TGTGCCAGCAGCGGAGGCCCCAACACTGAAGCTTTCTTT. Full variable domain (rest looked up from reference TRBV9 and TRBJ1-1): DSGVTQTPKHLITATGQRVTLRCSPRSGDLSVYWYQQSLDQGLQFLIQYYNGEERAKGNILERFSAQQFPDLHSELNLSSLELGDSALYFCASSGGPNTEAFFGQGTRLTVV.

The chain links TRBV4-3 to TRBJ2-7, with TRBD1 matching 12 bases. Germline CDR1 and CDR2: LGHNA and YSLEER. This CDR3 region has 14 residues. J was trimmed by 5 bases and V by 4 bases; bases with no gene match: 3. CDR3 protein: CASSLGQGAHEQYF. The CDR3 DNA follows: TGCGCCAGCAGCCTGGGACAGGGGGCCCACGAGCAGTACTTC.

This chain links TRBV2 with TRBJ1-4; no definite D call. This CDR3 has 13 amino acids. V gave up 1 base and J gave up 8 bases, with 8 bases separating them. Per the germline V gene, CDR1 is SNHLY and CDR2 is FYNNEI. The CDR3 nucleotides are TGTGCCAGCAGTGAAGTCGGGGAAGAAAAACTGTTTTTT. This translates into CASSEVGEEKLFF.

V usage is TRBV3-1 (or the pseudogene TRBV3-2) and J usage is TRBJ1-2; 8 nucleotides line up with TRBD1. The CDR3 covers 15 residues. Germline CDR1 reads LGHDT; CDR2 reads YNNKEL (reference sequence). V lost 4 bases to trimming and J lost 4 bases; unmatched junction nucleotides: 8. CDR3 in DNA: TGTGCCAGCAGCCTTCTACAGGGGGAAGGCTATGGCTACACCTTC. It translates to CASSLLQGEGYGYTF.

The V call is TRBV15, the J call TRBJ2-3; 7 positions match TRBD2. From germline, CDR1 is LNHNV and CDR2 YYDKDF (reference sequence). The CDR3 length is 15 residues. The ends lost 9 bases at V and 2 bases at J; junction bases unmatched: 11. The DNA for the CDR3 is TGTGCCACTAACCGTGGCAGCGGGGTCACAGATACGCAGTATTTT. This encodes CATNRGSGVTDTQYF.

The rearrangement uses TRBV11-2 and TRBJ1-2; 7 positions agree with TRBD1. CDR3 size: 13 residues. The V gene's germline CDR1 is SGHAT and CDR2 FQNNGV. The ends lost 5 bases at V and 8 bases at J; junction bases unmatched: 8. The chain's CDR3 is CASSQTQGGGYTF. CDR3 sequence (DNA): TGTGCCAGCAGCCAGACCCAGGGGGGAGGCTACACCTTC.